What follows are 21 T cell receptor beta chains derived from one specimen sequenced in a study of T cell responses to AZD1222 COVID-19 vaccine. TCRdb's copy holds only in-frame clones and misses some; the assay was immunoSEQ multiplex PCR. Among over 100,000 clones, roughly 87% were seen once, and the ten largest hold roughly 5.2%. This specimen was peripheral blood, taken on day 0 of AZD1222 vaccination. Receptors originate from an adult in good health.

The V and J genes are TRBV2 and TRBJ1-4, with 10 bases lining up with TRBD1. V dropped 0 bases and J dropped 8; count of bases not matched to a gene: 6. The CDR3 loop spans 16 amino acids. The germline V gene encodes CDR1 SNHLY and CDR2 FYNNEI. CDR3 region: CASSEAPGQGGEKLFF. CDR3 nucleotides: TGTGCCAGCAGTGAAGCCCCCGGACAGGGGGGAGAAAAACTGTTTTTT.

The CDR3 DNA reads as TGTGCCAGCAGCGTATCACGGGGCATACAAGAGACCCAGTACTTC. Translation: CASSVSRGIQETQYF. This rearrangement joins TRBV2 to TRBJ2-5; tentatively, D is TRBD1 or TRBD2 (5 bases each). Trimming left V 6 bases short and J 2 bases short, with 16 bases between. Germline assignment: CDR1 SNHLY and CDR2 FYNNEI. The CDR3 length is 15 residues.

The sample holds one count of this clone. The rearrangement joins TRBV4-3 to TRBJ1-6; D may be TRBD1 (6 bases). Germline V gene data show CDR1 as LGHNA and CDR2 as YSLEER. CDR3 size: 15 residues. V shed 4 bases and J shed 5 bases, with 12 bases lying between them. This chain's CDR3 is CASSPSGEDNSPLHF. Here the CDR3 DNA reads TGCGCCAGCAGCCCTTCAGGGGAGGATAATTCACCCCTCCACTTT.

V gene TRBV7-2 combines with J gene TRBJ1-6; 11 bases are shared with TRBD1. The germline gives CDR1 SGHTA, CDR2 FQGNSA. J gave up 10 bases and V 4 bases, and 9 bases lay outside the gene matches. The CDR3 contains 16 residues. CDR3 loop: CASSSGTGGRGSPLHF. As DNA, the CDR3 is TGTGCCAGCAGCTCCGGGACAGGGGGTCGGGGATCACCCCTCCACTTT.

Here the CDR3 DNA reads TGCAGTGTCCCGGTCGCGGGGGAGCAGTACTTC. As protein: CSVPVAGEQYF. The chain joins TRBV20-1 to TRBJ2-7; maybe TRBD2 (6 bases). The CDR3 runs to 11 residues. Trimming cost V 7 bases and J 7 bases, with 14 bases left between them. The germline CDR1 and CDR2 sequences are DFQATT and SNEGSKA (reference sequence).

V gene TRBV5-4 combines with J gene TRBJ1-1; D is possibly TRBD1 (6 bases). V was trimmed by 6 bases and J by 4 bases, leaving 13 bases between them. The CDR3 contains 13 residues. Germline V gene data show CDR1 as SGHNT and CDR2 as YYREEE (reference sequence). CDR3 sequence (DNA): TGTGCCAGCAAGTTAACAGGGACCACTGAAGCTTTCTTT. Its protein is CASKLTGTTEAFF.

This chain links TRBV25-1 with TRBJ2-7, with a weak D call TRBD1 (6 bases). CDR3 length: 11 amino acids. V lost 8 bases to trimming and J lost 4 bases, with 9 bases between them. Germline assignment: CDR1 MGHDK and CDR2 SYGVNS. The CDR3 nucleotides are TGTGCCAGCGGGCAGGGGTACGAGCAGTACTTC. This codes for CASGQGYEQYF.

CDR3 DNA: TGTGCCAGCAGTATTTTGACAGGGGGTAAGGGAGGGGATCAGCCCCAGCATTTT. It encodes CASSILTGGKGGDQPQHF. The chain employs TRBV5-4 and TRBJ1-5; 9 bases fit TRBD1. The CDR3 runs 18 residues. Germline-derived CDR1 and CDR2 are SGHNT and YYREEE (reference sequence). V shed 5 bases, J shed 5 bases, and the junction held 17 bases outside the gene matches.

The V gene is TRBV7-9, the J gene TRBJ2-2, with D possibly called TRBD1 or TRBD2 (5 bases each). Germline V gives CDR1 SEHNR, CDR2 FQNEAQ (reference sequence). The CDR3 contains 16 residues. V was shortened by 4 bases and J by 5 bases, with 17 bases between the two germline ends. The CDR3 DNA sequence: TGTGCCAGCAGCTCCCGGGACGTTCTCGGGACCGGGGAGCTGTTTTTT. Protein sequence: CASSSRDVLGTGELFF.

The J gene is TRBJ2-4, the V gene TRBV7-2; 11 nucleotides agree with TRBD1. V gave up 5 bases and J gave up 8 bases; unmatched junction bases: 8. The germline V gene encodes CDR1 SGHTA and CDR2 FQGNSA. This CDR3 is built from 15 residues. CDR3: CASSIDGTGGYIQYF. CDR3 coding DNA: TGTGCCAGCAGCATCGACGGGACAGGGGGATACATTCAGTACTTC.

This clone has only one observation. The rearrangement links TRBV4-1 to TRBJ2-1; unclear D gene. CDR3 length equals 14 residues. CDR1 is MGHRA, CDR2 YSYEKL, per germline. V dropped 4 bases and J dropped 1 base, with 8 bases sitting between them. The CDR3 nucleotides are TGCGCCAGCAGCCTTTCGACATCCTACAATGAGCAGTTCTTC. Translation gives CASSLSTSYNEQFF.

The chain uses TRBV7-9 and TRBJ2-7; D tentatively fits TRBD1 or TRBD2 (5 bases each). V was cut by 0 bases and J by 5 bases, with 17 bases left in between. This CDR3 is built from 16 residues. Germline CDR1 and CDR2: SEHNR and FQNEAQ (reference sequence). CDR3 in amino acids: CASSLALTGPGDEQYF. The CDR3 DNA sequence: TGTGCCAGCAGCTTAGCGCTAACGGGGCCCGGGGACGAGCAGTACTTC.

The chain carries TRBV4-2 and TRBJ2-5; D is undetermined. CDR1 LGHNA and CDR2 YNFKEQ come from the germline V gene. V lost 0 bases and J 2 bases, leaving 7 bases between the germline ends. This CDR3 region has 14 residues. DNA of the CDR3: TGTGCCAGCAGCCAAGATGGGTTACAAGAGACCCAGTACTTC. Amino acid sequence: CASSQDGLQETQYF.

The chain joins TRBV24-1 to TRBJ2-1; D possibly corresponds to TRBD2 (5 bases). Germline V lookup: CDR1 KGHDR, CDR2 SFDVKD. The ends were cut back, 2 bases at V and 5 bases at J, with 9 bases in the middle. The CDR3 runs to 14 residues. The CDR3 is CATSDSREHNEQFF. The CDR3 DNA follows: TGTGCCACCAGTGATTCCCGGGAACACAATGAGCAGTTCTTC.

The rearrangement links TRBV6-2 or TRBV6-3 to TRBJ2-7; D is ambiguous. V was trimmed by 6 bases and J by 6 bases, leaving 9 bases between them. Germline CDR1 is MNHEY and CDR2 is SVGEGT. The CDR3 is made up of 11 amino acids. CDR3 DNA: TGTGCCAGCAGCCTTTTGGCCGAGCAGTACTTC. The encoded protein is CASSLLAEQYF.

In DNA form, the CDR3 reads TGTGCCAGCAGCTCAGAGGGTCGTCCAGGGGACGAGCAGTACTTC. It yields the protein CASSSEGRPGDEQYF. This chain joins TRBV11-2 and TRBJ2-7; D perhaps matches TRBD1 (6 bases). CDR1 SGHAT and CDR2 FQNNGV come from the germline V gene. The CDR3 has 15 amino acids. Trimming removed 4 bases at V and 5 bases at J, with 18 bases between.

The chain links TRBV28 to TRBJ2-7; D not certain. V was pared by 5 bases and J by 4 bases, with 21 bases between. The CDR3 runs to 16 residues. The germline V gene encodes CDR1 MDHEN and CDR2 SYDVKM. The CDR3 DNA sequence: TGTGCCAGCAGTATCCCCAAAGTGGAACCTTCTTACGAGCAGTACTTC. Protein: CASSIPKVEPSYEQYF.

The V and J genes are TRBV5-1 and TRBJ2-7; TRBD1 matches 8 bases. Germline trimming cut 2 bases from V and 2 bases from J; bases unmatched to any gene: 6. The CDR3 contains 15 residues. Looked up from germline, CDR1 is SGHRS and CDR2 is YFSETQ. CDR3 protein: CASSFATGEAYEQYF. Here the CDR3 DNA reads TGCGCCAGCAGCTTCGCGACAGGGGAAGCCTACGAGCAGTACTTC.

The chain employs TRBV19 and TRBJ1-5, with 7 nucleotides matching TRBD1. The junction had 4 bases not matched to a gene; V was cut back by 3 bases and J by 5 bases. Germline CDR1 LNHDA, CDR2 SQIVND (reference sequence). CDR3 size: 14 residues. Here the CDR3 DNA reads TGTGCCAGTAGTATGGGACAGAGACATCAGCCCCAGCATTTT. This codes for CASSMGQRHQPQHF. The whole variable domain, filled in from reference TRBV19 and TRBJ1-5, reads DGGITQSPKYLFRKEGQNVTLSCEQNLNHDAMYWYRQDPGQGLRLIYYSQIVNDFQKGDIAEGYSVSREKKESFPLTVTSAQKNPTAFYLCASSMGQRHQPQHFGDGTRLSIL.

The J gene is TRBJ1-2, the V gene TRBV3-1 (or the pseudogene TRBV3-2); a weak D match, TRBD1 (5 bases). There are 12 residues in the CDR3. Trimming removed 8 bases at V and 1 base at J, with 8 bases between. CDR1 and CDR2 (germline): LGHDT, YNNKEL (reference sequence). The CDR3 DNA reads TGTGCCAGCGGGGGTAGTAACTATGGCTACACCTTC. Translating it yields CASGGSNYGYTF.

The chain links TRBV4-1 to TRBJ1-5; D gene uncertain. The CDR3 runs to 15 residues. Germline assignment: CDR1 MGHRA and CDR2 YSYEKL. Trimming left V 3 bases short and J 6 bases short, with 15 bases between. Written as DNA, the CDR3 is TGCGCCAGCAGCCAGGATGGTATCAGTGGTCAGCCCCAGCATTTT. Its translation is CASSQDGISGQPQHF.